These T cell receptor beta chains were read from a single sample in a study of T-cell memory formation after mild COVID-19. Each CDR3 protein is one row after TCRdb ran MiXCR on the 5' RACE reads. The table lists hundreds of thousands of distinct CDR3 sequences, around 8% of them singletons. The sequencing input was PBMCs or a T cell subset sorted from them (not recorded which). These receptors were collected from a man between 18 and 35 years old who had mild COVID-19 (a few samples of this study predate the infection). Cell type and time point are not known. Each CDR3 is given with its conserved first and last residue. The D gene is left open where the match is weak. Expanded clones are given a class, and other clones once, few, many or no size at all.

d_call: .
cdr3_length: 15
j_call: TRBJ2-1
v_call: TRBV7-9
clone_size: few
cdr3_nt: TGTGCCAGCACCGACTCGGGTGGGAACTACAATGAGCAGTTCTTC
cdr3_aa: CASTDSGGNYNEQFF

d_call: TRBD2
cdr3_length: 15
j_call: TRBJ2-1
v_call: TRBV7-6
clone_size: few
cdr3_nt: TGTGCCAGCAGCCCACGGACTAGTTCTAGGGATGAGCAGTTCTTC
cdr3_aa: CASSPRTSSRDEQFF

d_call: .
cdr3_length: 13
j_call: TRBJ2-5
v_call: TRBV6-2/TRBV6-3
clone_size: .
cdr3_nt: TGTGCCAGCAGCCACCGAACAGAAGAGACCCAGTACTTC
cdr3_aa: CASSHRTEETQYF

d_call: TRBD1
cdr3_length: 18
j_call: TRBJ1-5
v_call: TRBV4-2
clone_size: .
cdr3_nt: TGTGCCAGCAGCTCCCCCAGGGAGAGACAGGGGGTTTGGCAGCCCCAGCATTTT
cdr3_aa: CASSSPRERQGVWQPQHF

d_call: .
cdr3_length: 14
j_call: TRBJ2-1
v_call: TRBV4-1
clone_size: many
cdr3_nt: TGCGCCAGCAGCCCCACTTGGGGCCGGGATGAGCAGTTCTTC
cdr3_aa: CASSPTWGRDEQFF

d_call: TRBD2
cdr3_length: 19
j_call: TRBJ2-3
v_call: TRBV7-3
clone_size: many
cdr3_nt: TGTGCCAGCAGCCAAACGGTTTCGCTAGCGGGGGACTTCACAGATACGCAGTATTTT
cdr3_aa: CASSQTVSLAGDFTDTQYF

d_call: .
cdr3_length: 13
j_call: TRBJ1-1
v_call: TRBV6-6
clone_size: many
cdr3_nt: TGTGCCAGCAGTTCAGGGAGGAACACTGAAGCTTTCTTT
cdr3_aa: CASSSGRNTEAFF

d_call: .
cdr3_length: 18
j_call: TRBJ2-6
v_call: TRBV11-2
clone_size: few
cdr3_nt: TGTGCCAGCAGCTTAGATCCGCCGTACAGCTCTGGGGCCAACGTCCTGACTTTC
cdr3_aa: CASSLDPPYSSGANVLTF

d_call: TRBD2
cdr3_length: 16
j_call: TRBJ2-1
v_call: TRBV7-2
clone_size: .
cdr3_nt: TGTGCCAGCAGCTTGGGCCGGTCTAGCGGGAGCAATGAGCAGTTCTTC
cdr3_aa: CASSLGRSSGSNEQFF

d_call: .
cdr3_length: 18
j_call: TRBJ2-3
v_call: TRBV7-2
clone_size: few
cdr3_nt: TGTGCCAGCAGCTTAGGGCCCGCGGGGCCACTCAGCACAGATACGCAGTATTTT
cdr3_aa: CASSLGPAGPLSTDTQYF

d_call: .
cdr3_length: 15
j_call: TRBJ1-3
v_call: TRBV5-5
clone_size: few
cdr3_nt: TGTGCCAGCAGCTTGGGACAGAGCTCTGGAAACACCATATATTTT
cdr3_aa: CASSLGQSSGNTIYF

d_call: .
cdr3_length: 16
j_call: TRBJ1-4
v_call: TRBV11-2
clone_size: .
cdr3_nt: TGTGCCAGCAGCCCGATTCGAGTTGCAACTAATGAAAAACTGTTTTTT
cdr3_aa: CASSPIRVATNEKLFF

d_call: .
cdr3_length: 16
j_call: TRBJ1-3
v_call: TRBV12-3/TRBV12-4
clone_size: few
cdr3_nt: TGTGCCAGCAACCCTACGGGGGGAGTTGCTGGAAACACCATATATTTT
cdr3_aa: CASNPTGGVAGNTIYF

d_call: TRBD1
cdr3_length: 14
j_call: TRBJ1-1
v_call: TRBV5-1
clone_size: .
cdr3_nt: TGCGCCAGCAGCTTGGACAGGGGGGCGCCTGAAGCTTTCTTT
cdr3_aa: CASSLDRGAPEAFF

d_call: .
cdr3_length: 16
j_call: TRBJ2-2
v_call: TRBV7-9
clone_size: many
cdr3_nt: TGTGCCAGCACCTCCCCACCGGACAGGAACACCGGGGAGCTGTTTTTT
cdr3_aa: CASTSPPDRNTGELFF

d_call: .
cdr3_length: 15
j_call: TRBJ2-1
v_call: TRBV5-6
clone_size: .
cdr3_nt: TGTGCCAGCAGCTTGCGGGGGCCATTATACAATGAGCAGTTCTTC
cdr3_aa: CASSLRGPLYNEQFF